This TCR beta chain appears in the sequencing data of a study of blood T cell dynamics during melanoma immunotherapy. Regarding this clone: Its antigen is unidentified.

CDR3 size: 14 residues. With 4 bases removed from V and 0 bases from J, the gap between germline ends came to 9 bases. CDR1 is LNHDA, CDR2 SQIVND, per germline (reference sequence). The sample's time point: pre-treatment baseline. Sequenced by immunoSEQ multiplex PCR; TCRdb stores in-frame clones only, minus some. The sample has roughly 23,000 clones; just under 90% are singletons. Points from the study as a whole: PBMC repertoires of eventual disease-control patients split at W3 into clonality or diversity gains.

The gene calls are TRBV19 and TRBJ1-1, with D maybe TRBD1 (6 bases). The sequencing here drew on blood, taken from a patient treated with checkpoint blockade. The origin of this receptor is a human donor with melanoma. CDR3 in DNA: TGTGCCAGTAGTACGGACAGTATGAACACTGAAGCTTTCTTT. It codes for CASSTDSMNTEAFF. Filled out from reference TRBV19 and TRBJ1-1, the complete variable domain reads DGGITQSPKYLFRKEGQNVTLSCEQNLNHDAMYWYRQDPGQGLRLIYYSQIVNDFQKGDIAEGYSVSREKKESFPLTVTSAQKNPTAFYLCASSTDSMNTEAFFGQGTRLTVV.